A single sample gave rise to the 27 T cell receptor beta chains below, sequenced in a study of CD8 T cells in ankylosing spondylitis. TCRdb used MiXCR to reprocess the 5' RACE reads, holding one entry per CDR3 protein. The profile shows 200,000 to 300,000 distinct CDR3 sequences, roughly a tenth of them singletons. Material: blood, either unsorted or a sorted T cell fraction (not recorded which). These receptors were obtained from a male donor with ankylosing spondylitis or in good health (not recorded which).

In its sample, this clonotype was seen many times. CDR3 sequence reads: CASSPRPEETQYF. The CDR3 bases are TGCGCCAGCAGCCCCCGACCGGAAGAGACCCAGTACTTC. The V and J genes are TRBV5-1 and TRBJ2-5; D is uncertain. This CDR3 has 13 residues. Germline CDR1 reads SGHRS; CDR2 reads YFSETQ. V was shortened by 4 bases and J by 3 bases, with 10 bases between the two germline ends.

This chain's CDR3 is CSARAPGTGQETQYF. CDR3 sequence (DNA): TGCAGTGCTAGAGCACCCGGGACAGGCCAAGAGACCCAGTACTTC. This chain links TRBV20-1 with TRBJ2-5; 8 bases match TRBD1. V lost 1 base to trimming and J lost 1 base; unmatched junction nucleotides: 5. CDR3 length: 15 residues. CDR1 and CDR2 (germline): DFQATT, SNEGSKA (reference sequence).

At least ten counts were recorded for this clonotype. This chain connects TRBV4-2 to TRBJ2-3; 9 positions agree with TRBD2. The CDR3 has 18 amino acids. CDR1 is LGHNA and CDR2 is YNFKEQ in the germline V gene. V lost 0 bases and J lost 3; bases outside the gene matches: 10. In nucleotides, the CDR3 is TGTGCCAGCAGCCAAGAGGATCTGGCTAGCGGGGAGACAGATACGCAGTATTTT. Translating gives CASSQEDLASGETDTQYF.

Turning to this clonotype: A much larger clone lies a single base off, so this may be a read error. The chain couples TRBV30 to TRBJ2-1; 8 positions match TRBD2. Germline loops: CDR1 GTSNPN, CDR2 SVGIG (reference sequence). The CDR3 covers 13 residues. CDR3 nucleotide sequence: TGTACCTTTCAGAGCGGGAGTAAGGGTGAGCAGTTCTTC. Its protein is CTFQSGSKGEQFF.

In this sample, this clonotype turned up many times. The chain recombines TRBV7-2 with TRBJ2-7; perhaps TRBD1 as D (6 bases). CDR1 and CDR2 from the germline V gene are SGHTA and FQGNSA. The CDR3 is 14 amino acids. Deletions cut 4 bases from V and 0 bases from J, with 10 bases between. The CDR3 sequence is CASSSQQGSYEQYF. CDR3 nucleotides: TGTGCCAGCAGCTCTCAACAGGGCTCCTACGAGCAGTACTTC.

Many counts were recorded for this clonotype. V gene TRBV3-1 combines with J gene TRBJ2-7; TRBD2 might be the D (5 bases). In germline, CDR1 is LGHDT, CDR2 YNNKEL (reference sequence). V was cut by 1 base and J by 3 bases, with 13 bases left in between. The CDR3 extends over 15 amino acids. The CDR3 here is CASSQVGGSYYEQYF. The CDR3 DNA follows: TGTGCCAGCAGCCAAGTTGGAGGCTCCTACTACGAGCAGTACTTC.

The sample holds many counts of this clonotype. The chain recombines TRBV3-1 with TRBJ1-2, with unresolved D. V lost 0 bases, J lost 8 bases, and 19 bases lay in between. This CDR3 is 16 amino acids long. Germline CDR1 and CDR2: LGHDT and YNNKEL (reference sequence). The CDR3 nucleotides read TGTGCCAGCAGCCAAGATCGAAGCTTTCGTAGTACGGGCTACACCTTC. It specifies CASSQDRSFRSTGYTF.

This clonotype appeared a few times. The V gene is TRBV20-1, the J gene TRBJ1-1; D not resolved. The germline gives CDR1 DFQATT, CDR2 SNEGSKA (reference sequence). The CDR3 extends over 17 amino acids. The V gene lost 3 bases and the J gene lost 1 base, with 21 bases spanning the gap. CDR3 coding DNA: TGCAGTGCTAGCCTGGTCCCTTCGTACCATCGGAACACTGAAGCTTTCTTT. Its translation is CSASLVPSYHRNTEAFF.

This clonotype was recorded many times. The chain recombines TRBV3-1 with TRBJ2-1, with 11 nucleotides matching TRBD2. V gave up 5 bases and J gave up 3 bases; unmatched junction bases: 9. The CDR3 totals 17 residues. Germline V CDR1 and CDR2: LGHDT, YNNKEL (reference sequence). CDR3 in DNA: TGTGCCAGCAGCGCCCTCGGACTAGCGGGCTTCTACAATGAGCAGTTCTTC. Amino acids: CASSALGLAGFYNEQFF.

This clonotype appeared many times. The rearrangement links TRBV5-1 to TRBJ2-5; 8 positions match TRBD2. CDR1 SGHRS and CDR2 YFSETQ come from the germline V gene. This CDR3 has 16 amino acids. Trimming at V came to 0 bases and at J to 1 base, leaving 5 bases not matched to a gene. CDR3 DNA sequence: TGCGCCAGCAGCTTGGCCCTCGGGGGGGGCCAAGAGACCCAGTACTTC. It yields the protein CASSLALGGGQETQYF.

This clonotype was counted ten times or more. The rearrangement joins TRBV7-2 to TRBJ1-1, with D unresolved. This CDR3 has 16 residues. V lost 5 bases, J lost 0 bases, and 16 bases lay in between. Germline values: CDR1 SGHTA, CDR2 FQGNSA. This CDR3 reads CASSPDGGRLNTEAFF. The CDR3 coding sequence is TGTGCCAGCAGCCCGGACGGAGGCAGACTGAACACTGAAGCTTTCTTT.

This clonotype was picked up many times. The chain recombines TRBV15 with TRBJ2-1; D uncertain. CDR1 and CDR2 (germline): LNHNV, YYDKDF (reference sequence). The V and J ends lost 0 bases and 6 bases respectively, with 15 bases between them. This CDR3 is 16 amino acids long. CDR3 sequence: CATSRDLVPPSNEQFF. The CDR3 coding sequence is TGTGCCACCAGCAGAGATCTTGTTCCCCCTTCCAATGAGCAGTTCTTC.

The table lists this clonotype with many counts. The rearrangement joins TRBV7-9 to TRBJ2-1, with 10 bases lining up with TRBD1. The CDR3 is 15 amino acids. Trimming removed 1 base from V and 6 bases from J; junction bases left unmatched: 3. From germline, CDR1 is SEHNR and CDR2 FQNEAQ (reference sequence). The CDR3 region has the DNA TGTGCCAGCAGCTTAGGGACAGGGGGTATCAATGAGCAGTTCTTC. The encoded protein is CASSLGTGGINEQFF.

This clonotype was seen a few times. Written as DNA, the CDR3 is TGCAGCGTTTGGACAGGGTTGAACACTGAAGCTTTCTTT. This encodes CSVWTGLNTEAFF. The rearrangement links TRBV29-1 to TRBJ1-1, with TRBD1 identical over 8 bases. Germline V gives CDR1 SQVTM, CDR2 ANQGSEA. V was clipped by 5 bases and J by 0 bases; unmatched bases: 2. The CDR3 is made up of 13 amino acids.

At least ten counts were recorded for this clonotype. CDR3 region: CASSFPGQSNYGYTF. The DNA of the CDR3 is TGTGCCAGCAGTTTCCCGGGTCAGTCTAACTATGGCTACACCTTC. This rearrangement joins TRBV12-3 or TRBV12-4 to TRBJ1-2, with D unclear. This CDR3 contains 15 residues. V was shortened by 3 bases and J by 0 bases, with 11 bases between the two germline ends.

This sequence joins TRBV7-9 and TRBJ2-7, with 9 bases aligning to TRBD1. Per the germline V gene, CDR1 is SEHNR and CDR2 is FQNEAQ (reference sequence). The CDR3 spans 13 residues. V lost 5 bases and J lost 6; bases outside the gene matches: 5. The chain's CDR3 is CASSVMTGGEQYF. The CDR3 nucleotides read TGTGCCAGCAGCGTAATGACAGGGGGCGAGCAGTACTTC.

At least ten counts were recorded for this clonotype. The genes are TRBV20-1 and TRBJ1-2; 7 nucleotides align to TRBD1. This CDR3 contains 13 residues. The germline gives CDR1 DFQATT, CDR2 SNEGSKA (reference sequence). Losses at the gene ends were 6 bases for V and 6 bases for J; bases not matched to a gene: 10. This chain's CDR3 is CSAPIRGSDGYTF. For the CDR3, the DNA is TGCAGTGCGCCGATCAGGGGGAGCGATGGCTACACCTTC.

This clonotype was seen at least ten times. The gene calls are TRBV20-1 and TRBJ2-1; no definite D call. The CDR3 is 13 residues long. From germline, CDR1 is DFQATT and CDR2 SNEGSKA (reference sequence). V shed 0 bases and J shed 7 bases, with 10 bases lying between them. The CDR3 loop reads CSARDWGGNEQFF. DNA for the CDR3: TGCAGTGCTAGAGATTGGGGTGGTAATGAGCAGTTCTTC.

This clonotype has a count of ten or more. This chain joins TRBV3-1 and TRBJ2-1; D unclear. The CDR3 length is 13 residues. Trimming left V 1 base short and J 10 bases short, with 11 bases between. Germline-derived CDR1 and CDR2 are LGHDT and YNNKEL (reference sequence). CDR3 DNA sequence: TGTGCCAGCAGCCAAGTTCCGGCCAGGGAGCAGTTCTTC. As protein: CASSQVPAREQFF.

The rearrangement links TRBV12-3 or TRBV12-4 to TRBJ2-1; 9 bases are a match to TRBD2. V lost 6 bases to trimming and J lost 7 bases; unmatched junction nucleotides: 7. The CDR3 has 14 residues. CDR3 in amino acids: CASSPSGRRNEQFF. The CDR3, as DNA: TGTGCCAGCAGCCCAAGCGGGAGGAGGAATGAGCAGTTCTTC.

The chain uses TRBV11-3 and TRBJ1-1, with unresolved D. The CDR3 spans 14 residues. Per the germline V gene, CDR1 is SGHNT and CDR2 is YENEEA. The V and J ends lost 5 bases and 0 bases respectively, with 10 bases between them. The DNA of the CDR3 is TGTGCCAGCAGCCCACGGACGATGAACACTGAAGCTTTCTTT. It yields the protein CASSPRTMNTEAFF.

This clonotype appeared many times. The chain uses TRBV20-1 and TRBJ1-5; D ambiguous. Germline V gives CDR1 DFQATT, CDR2 SNEGSKA (reference sequence). The CDR3 is 13 amino acids. Trimming removed 1 base at V and 0 bases at J, with 4 bases between. As DNA, the CDR3 is TGCAGTGCTAGAGGACCTAGCAATCAGCCCCAGCATTTT. Translating gives CSARGPSNQPQHF.

This clonotype was counted ten times or more. The CDR3 nucleotides are TGTGCCAGCAGCCAAGAAGGCCTAGCGGCCCGAGATACGCAGTATTTT. Amino acid sequence: CASSQEGLAARDTQYF. The rearrangement joins TRBV4-2 to TRBJ2-3; TRBD2 aligns across 7 bases. Germline V lookup: CDR1 LGHNA, CDR2 YNFKEQ. The CDR3 loop spans 16 amino acids. V was clipped by 0 bases and J by 5 bases; unmatched bases: 8.

The genes are TRBV7-9 and TRBJ1-2; 9 nucleotides align to TRBD1. CDR3 length: 14 amino acids. Unmatched junction bases numbered 8, after V lost 4 bases and J lost 8 bases. Per germline, CDR1 SEHNR and CDR2 FQNEAQ (reference sequence). CDR3 DNA sequence: TGTGCCAGCAGCTCCCCACAGGGGGCAGGAGGCTACACCTTC. As protein: CASSSPQGAGGYTF.

The chain employs TRBV7-2 and TRBJ1-4; D call uncertain. The germline gives CDR1 SGHTA, CDR2 FQGNSA. V lost 6 bases to trimming and J lost 8 bases, with 19 bases between them. The CDR3 extends over 15 amino acids. CDR3 sequence: CASRDQRQSWEKLFF. Written as DNA, the CDR3 is TGTGCCAGCAGAGATCAGCGCCAGAGTTGGGAAAAACTGTTTTTT.

At least ten counts were recorded for this clonotype. The chain employs TRBV6-1 and TRBJ2-3, with D possibly TRBD2 on 5 matching bases. The V end was cut by 6 bases, the J end by 6 bases, with 19 bases between. Germline lookup yields CDR1 MNHNS and CDR2 SASEGT. This CDR3 contains 15 residues. CDR3: CASRPNPGNTDTQYF. The CDR3 nucleotides are TGTGCCAGCAGACCCAACCCGGGAAACACCGATACGCAGTATTTT.

This clonotype was seen repeatedly, ten times or more. V is TRBV29-1 and J is TRBJ2-7, with 9 nucleotides matching TRBD1. Per germline, CDR1 SQVTM and CDR2 ANQGSEA. Trimming removed 1 base from V and 6 bases from J; junction bases left unmatched: 4. The CDR3 runs to 13 residues. In DNA form, the CDR3 reads TGCAGCGTTGAAGGGGGACAGGGCTTCGAGCAGTACTTC. This translates into CSVEGGQGFEQYF.